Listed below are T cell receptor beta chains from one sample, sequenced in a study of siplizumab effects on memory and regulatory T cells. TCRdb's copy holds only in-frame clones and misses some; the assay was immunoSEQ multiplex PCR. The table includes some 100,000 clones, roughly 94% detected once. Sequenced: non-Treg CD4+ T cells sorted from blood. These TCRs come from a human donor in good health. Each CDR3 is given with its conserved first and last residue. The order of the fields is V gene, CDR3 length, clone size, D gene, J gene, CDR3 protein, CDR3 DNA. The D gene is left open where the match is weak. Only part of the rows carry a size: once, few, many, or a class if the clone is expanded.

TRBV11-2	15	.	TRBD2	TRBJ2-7	CASSLSTSGTYEQYF	TGTGCCAGCAGCTTATCAACTAGCGGGACCTACGAGCAGTACTTC
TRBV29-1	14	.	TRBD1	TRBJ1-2	CSVGTGGEFRGYTF	TGCAGCGTTGGCACAGGGGGCGAATTCCGTGGCTACACCTTC
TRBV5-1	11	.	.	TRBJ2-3	CASTFRDTQYF	TGCGCCAGCACCTTCCGGGATACGCAGTATTTT
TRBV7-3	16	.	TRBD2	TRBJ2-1	CASSLARGLADNEQFF	TGTGCCAGCAGCTTAGCCCGCGGACTAGCGGACAATGAGCAGTTCTTC
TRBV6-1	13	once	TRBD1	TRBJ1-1	CASRGTVGHEAFF	TGTGCCAGCAGAGGGACAGTTGGTCATGAAGCTTTCTTT
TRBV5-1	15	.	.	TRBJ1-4	CASSTDRATNEKLFF	TGCGCCAGCAGCACCGACAGAGCAACTAATGAAAAACTGTTTTTT
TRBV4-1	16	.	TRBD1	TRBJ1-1	CASSQLHRGQNTEAFF	TGCGCCAGCAGCCAACTACACAGGGGCCAGAACACTGAAGCTTTCTTT
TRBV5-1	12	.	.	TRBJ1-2	CASSLLSYGYTF	TGCGCCAGCAGCTTATTAAGCTATGGCTACACCTTC
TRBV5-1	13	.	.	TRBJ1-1	CASSLDRATEAFF	TGCGCCAGCAGCTTGGATAGGGCCACTGAAGCTTTCTTT
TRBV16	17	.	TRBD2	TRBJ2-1	CASSQSWGGSSYNEQFF	TGTGCCAGCAGCCAATCGTGGGGGGGGAGCTCCTACAATGAGCAGTTCTTC
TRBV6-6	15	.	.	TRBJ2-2	CASSYNGQITGELFF	TGTGCCAGCAGTTACAACGGACAGATCACCGGGGAGCTGTTTTTT
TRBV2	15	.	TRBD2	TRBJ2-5	CASSLSRLAGETQYF	TGTGCCAGCAGTCTCTCCCGACTAGCGGGAGAGACCCAGTACTTC
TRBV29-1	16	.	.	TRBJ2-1	CSVPAHPRTTYNEQFF	TGCAGCGTCCCAGCCCATCCTAGGACCACCTACAATGAGCAGTTCTTC
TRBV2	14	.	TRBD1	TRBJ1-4	CASSRTGGREKLFF	TGTGCCAGCAGTCGGACAGGGGGGAGGGAAAAACTGTTTTTT
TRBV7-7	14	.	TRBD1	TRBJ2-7	CASSPMTGLSEQYF	TGTGCCAGCAGCCCCATGACAGGGTTAAGCGAGCAGTACTTC
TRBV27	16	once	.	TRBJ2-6	CASSLSDLSGANVLTF	TGTGCCAGCAGTTTATCCGATCTCTCTGGGGCCAACGTCCTGACTTTC
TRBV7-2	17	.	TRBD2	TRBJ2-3	CASSATRLAGKSDTQYF	TGTGCCAGCAGCGCAACCCGACTAGCGGGAAAATCAGATACGCAGTATTTT
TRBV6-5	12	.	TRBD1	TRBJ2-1	CASSLQGNEQFF	TGTGCCAGCAGTCTACAGGGGAATGAGCAGTTCTTC
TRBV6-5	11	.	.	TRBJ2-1	CASLGHNEQFF	TGTGCCAGCCTTGGCCACAATGAGCAGTTCTTC
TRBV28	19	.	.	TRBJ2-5	CASSKFTGGGPAGGETQYF	TGTGCCAGCAGTAAATTTACAGGGGGCGGCCCAGCGGGAGGGGAGACCCAGTACTTC
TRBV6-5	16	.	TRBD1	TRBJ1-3	CASSYSGQGTGNTIYF	TGTGCCAGCAGTTACTCAGGACAGGGGACTGGAAACACCATATATTTT
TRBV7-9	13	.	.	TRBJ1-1	CASSKMANTEAFF	TGTGCCAGCAGCAAAATGGCCAACACTGAAGCTTTCTTT
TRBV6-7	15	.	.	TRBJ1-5	CASSPDGRSNQPQHF	TGTGCCAGCAGTCCGGACGGGAGAAGCAATCAGCCCCAGCATTTT
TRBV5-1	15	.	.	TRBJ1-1	CASSFIADGNTEAFF	TGCGCCAGCAGCTTTATAGCTGACGGGAACACTGAAGCTTTCTTT
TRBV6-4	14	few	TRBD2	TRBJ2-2	CASSSGRDTGELFF	TGTGCCAGCAGTAGCGGGAGGGACACCGGGGAGCTGTTTTTT
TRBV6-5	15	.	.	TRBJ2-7	CASSQLGGVSYEQYF	TGTGCCAGCAGCCAACTGGGCGGGGTTTCCTACGAGCAGTACTTC
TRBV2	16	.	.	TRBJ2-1	CASRLERPTFYNEQFF	TGTGCCAGCAGATTAGAAAGGCCTACTTTTTACAATGAGCAGTTCTTC
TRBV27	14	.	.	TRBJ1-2	CASSLAPYGYGYTF	TGTGCCAGCAGTTTGGCGCCCTATGGCTATGGCTACACCTTC
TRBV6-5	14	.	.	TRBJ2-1	CASSSPSSGNEQFF	TGTGCCAGCAGTTCCCCGAGCTCAGGGAATGAGCAGTTCTTC
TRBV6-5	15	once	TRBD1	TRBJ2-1	CASTPDRGRFNEQFF	TGTGCCAGCACCCCAGACAGGGGGCGTTTCAATGAGCAGTTCTTC
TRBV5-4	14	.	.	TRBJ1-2	CASSLAGQSYGYTF	TGTGCCAGCAGCTTGGCCGGACAGTCCTATGGCTACACCTTC
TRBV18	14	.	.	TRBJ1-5	CASLAGHSNQPQHF	TGTGCCAGCTTGGCGGGGCATAGCAATCAGCCCCAGCATTTT
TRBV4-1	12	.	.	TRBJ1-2	CASSQVSYGYTF	TGCGCCAGCAGCCAAGTCAGCTATGGCTACACCTTC
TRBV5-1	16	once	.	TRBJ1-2	CASSFGFRQKNYGYTF	TGCGCCAGCAGCTTTGGGTTTCGTCAAAAGAACTATGGCTACACCTTC
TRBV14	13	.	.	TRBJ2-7	CASSLTLSYEQYF	TGTGCCAGCAGCCTGACGTTATCCTACGAGCAGTACTTC
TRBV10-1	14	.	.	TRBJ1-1	CASSETVEGLSAFF	TGCGCCAGCAGTGAAACGGTGGAGGGTTTATCGGCTTTCTTT
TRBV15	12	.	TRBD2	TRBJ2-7	CATGTSDYEQYF	TGTGCCACCGGGACTAGCGACTACGAGCAGTACTTC
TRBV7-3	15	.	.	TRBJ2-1	CASSLRSWGDNEQFF	TGTGCCAGCAGCTTAAGGTCTTGGGGAGACAATGAGCAGTTCTTC
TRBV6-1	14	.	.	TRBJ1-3	CASTPPGGVGAPIF	TGTGCCAGCACCCCCCCCGGGGGCGTGGGGGCACCTATTTTT
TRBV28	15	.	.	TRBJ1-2	CASSWTARGPYGYTF	TGTGCCAGCAGTTGGACAGCAAGGGGCCCTTATGGCTACACCTTC
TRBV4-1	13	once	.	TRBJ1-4	CASSQGRVEKLFF	TGCGCCAGCAGCCAAGGGCGGGTTGAAAAACTGTTTTTT
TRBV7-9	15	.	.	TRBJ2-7	CASSPSARGSYEQYF	TGTGCCAGCAGCCCCTCCGCTCGGGGTTCCTACGAGCAGTACTTC
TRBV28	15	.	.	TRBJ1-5	CASSFQGPLNQPQHF	TGTGCCAGCAGTTTCCAGGGACCTCTAAATCAGCCCCAGCATTTT
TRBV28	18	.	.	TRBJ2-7	CASSPFGTQGVFRHEQYF	TGTGCCAGCAGTCCCTTCGGGACGCAGGGAGTATTTCGCCACGAGCAGTACTTC
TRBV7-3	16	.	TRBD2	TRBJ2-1	CASSFTGTSGSNEQFF	TGTGCCAGCAGCTTCACCGGGACTAGCGGGAGCAATGAGCAGTTCTTC
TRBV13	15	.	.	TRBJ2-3	CASSLYRGVTDTQYF	TGTGCCAGCAGCTTATACAGAGGGGTCACAGATACGCAGTATTTT
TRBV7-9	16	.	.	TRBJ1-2	CASSSQTTNLAYGYTF	TGTGCCAGCAGCTCGCAAACCACGAATCTAGCCTATGGCTACACCTTC
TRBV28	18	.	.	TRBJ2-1	CASSFFVGGTAQLNEQFF	TGTGCCAGCAGTTTCTTCGTCGGAGGGACAGCCCAGTTAAATGAGCAGTTCTTC
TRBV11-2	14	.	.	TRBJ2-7	CASSSQSGAYEQYF	TGTGCCAGCAGCTCACAAAGCGGAGCCTACGAGCAGTACTTC
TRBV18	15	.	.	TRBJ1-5	CASSPLGRETGPQHF	TGTGCCAGCTCACCATTGGGCAGGGAGACTGGGCCCCAGCATTTT
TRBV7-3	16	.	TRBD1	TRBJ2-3	CASSHHPGQGTDTQYF	TGTGCCAGCAGTCATCACCCGGGACAGGGCACAGATACGCAGTATTTT
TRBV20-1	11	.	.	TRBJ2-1	CSAIDSYEQFF	TGCAGTGCCATAGACAGCTATGAGCAGTTCTTC
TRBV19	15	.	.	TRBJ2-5	CASSTNRAGQETQYF	TGTGCCAGTAGTACGAACAGGGCGGGCCAAGAGACCCAGTACTTC
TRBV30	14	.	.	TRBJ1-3	CAWSVRLSGNTIYF	TGTGCCTGGAGTGTACGACTCTCTGGAAACACCATATATTTT
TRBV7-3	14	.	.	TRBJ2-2	CASSFRSVTGELFF	TGTGCCAGCAGCTTCCGGTCGGTCACCGGGGAGCTGTTTTTT
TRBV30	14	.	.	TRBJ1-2	CAWSSQDPYYGYTF	TGTGCCTGGAGTAGCCAGGACCCCTACTATGGCTACACCTTC
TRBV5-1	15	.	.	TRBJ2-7	CASMPARGGPREQYF	TGCGCCAGCATGCCAGCGAGAGGGGGGCCACGCGAGCAGTACTTC